This TCR beta chain was documented in a study of T cells after posttransplantation cyclophosphamide. Findings of the study overall: Recipient CMV seropositivity and CMV reactivation strongly tracked TRB clonality. Later post-transplant blood repertoires were often dominated by donor CD8+ memory clones. Tissue-infiltrating T cells from skin or gut overlapped little with blood T cells.

Repertoires were generated with immunoSEQ multiplex PCR, while TCRdb's copy carries only in-frame clones and drops some. The sample contains around 2,800 clones, none of them singletons. Cyclophosphamide on days +3 and +4 followed busulfan-fludarabine conditioning and a marrow graft. CDR1 is SQVTM, CDR2 ANQGSEA, per germline. The CDR3 sequence is 12 residues long. There are many counts of this clone. Its antigen is still unknown. The V and J genes are TRBV29-1 and TRBJ2-7, with a tentative D call TRBD1 (6 bases). This specimen consisted of PBMCs, obtained after allogeneic stem cell transplant with posttransplant cyclophosphamide. This sequence was found in a male patient aged 55 to 69 who received an allogeneic stem cell transplant from a related donor and was CMV-positive. Part of the T cells may come from the graft donor. The CDR3 bases are TGCAGTATCTTGACAGGACCTTACGAGCAGTACTTC. Translated: CSILTGPYEQYF.